This T cell receptor (beta chain) was sequenced for a study of CXCR3-negative and CXCR3-positive naive CD8 T cells. CD45RO-CCR7+CD27+CD95- was the phenotype of naive CD8+ T cells. UMI-tagged TRB cDNA libraries were built via 5' RACE. TCRdb derives one entry per CDR3 protein from the 5' RACE reads, leaving out DNA. Recorded here are some 140,000 distinct CDR3 sequences; the top ten clones represent 0.4% to 0.5%. To note about this clonotype: Its specificity is not known.

Whole-study findings and limits: Memory cells showed distinct TRBV-TRBJ patterns, while the two naive subsets matched. The study found more hydrophobic TRB CDR3s in CXCR3-positive naive cells than in CXCR3-negative naive cells.

The length of the CDR3 is 16 residues. CDR1 is PRHDT and CDR2 is FYEKMQ in the germline V gene (reference sequence). This sequence joins TRBV13 and TRBJ2-7; no DNA is available, so the TRBD2 call from TCRdb remains unchecked. Source material: naive CXCR3+ CD8+ T cells from blood. Subset in this sample: CD45RO-CCR7+CD27+CD95- naive CD8+ T cells expressing CXCR3 (TNR3+). This clonotype originated in a human donor in good health. Some clones in this sample may be carry-over from other donors' samples. The CDR3 here is CASSSNYLAGVDEQYF.